The 4 T cell receptor beta chains in this list originate from one sample, sequenced in a study of CD8+CD57+ T cells in acquired aplastic anemia. Genomic DNA, the template, was used for profiling of the TCR beta VDJ and CDR3. Using its own MiXCR run on the reads, TCRdb lists one record per CDR3 protein. The repertoire has 400,000 to 450,000 distinct CDR3 sequences, around 72% of them found once; the top ten carry 3% to 5%. The sequencing sample was made of sorted CD4+, CD8+, or CD8+CD57+ T cells (not recorded which) from PBMCs. These receptors came from a human donor in good health, serving as a control.

V gene TRBV6-5 combines with J gene TRBJ2-5, with 7 nucleotides matching TRBD1. The V gene's germline CDR1 is MNHEY and CDR2 SVGAGI. V was clipped by 1 base and J by 2 bases; unmatched bases: 4. The CDR3 runs to 15 residues. Here the CDR3 reads CASSYLPGQQETQYF. The CDR3 nucleotides are TGTGCCAGCAGTTACTTGCCGGGACAGCAAGAGACCCAGTACTTC.

This chain uses TRBV7-9 with TRBJ2-7; 8 bases agree with TRBD1. Germline CDR1 is SEHNR and CDR2 is FQNEAQ (reference sequence). The CDR3 extends over 15 amino acids. Losses at the gene ends were 1 base for V and 4 bases for J; bases not matched to a gene: 6. The CDR3 sequence is CASSLVPDRGYEQYF. In DNA, the CDR3 is TGTGCCAGCAGCTTAGTTCCAGACAGGGGTTACGAGCAGTACTTC.

This chain joins TRBV7-3 and TRBJ2-2; 8 nucleotides line up with TRBD1. After removal of 5 bases from V and 13 bases from J, the junction contained 18 bases not matched to a gene. Germline lookup yields CDR1 SGHTA and CDR2 FQGTGA. The length of the CDR3 is 16 residues. The CDR3 protein is CASSIHRTGRKEVLFF. The CDR3 DNA reads TGTGCCAGCAGCATACACAGGACAGGGAGGAAGGAGGTGCTGTTTTTT.

In its sample, this clonotype was seen once. V is TRBV7-9 and J is TRBJ2-7, with a weak D call TRBD2 (7 bases). The CDR3 contains 16 residues. Germline-derived CDR1 and CDR2 are SEHNR and FQNEAQ (reference sequence). Trimming shortened V by 2 bases and J by 1 base, and 15 bases separated the two germline ends. CDR3 protein: CASSLPGEGVSYEQYF. The CDR3 DNA sequence: TGTGCCAGCAGCTTACCCGGGGAGGGGGTGTCCTACGAGCAGTACTTC.